These 22 T cell receptor beta chains came from one sample sequenced in a study of beta chain features in type 1 diabetes. Of the isolated RNA, all was reverse transcribed, and so the sequenced material was expressed TCRB transcripts. The assay was immunoSEQ multiplex PCR, and TCRdb's table has in-frame clones only and misses some. The table includes hundreds of thousands of clones, roughly an eighth detected once. Sequenced material: naive CD4+ T cells from blood. The source of these receptors is a man younger than 30 in good health.

V usage is TRBV7-3 and J usage is TRBJ2-4; the D gene is possibly TRBD2 (6 bases). The CDR3 runs to 14 residues. The germline gives CDR1 SGHTA, CDR2 FQGTGA. V was clipped by 4 bases and J by 8 bases, with 15 bases between them. The CDR3 region is CASSSGGIGDIQYF. In nucleotides, the CDR3 is TGTGCCAGCAGCTCCGGAGGGATAGGGGACATTCAGTACTTC.

This clone was seen a few times. The chain is built from TRBV9 and TRBJ2-3; 13 bases match TRBD2. The CDR3 is 16 residues long. Germline CDR1 is SGDLS and CDR2 is YYNGEE. Trimming removed 4 bases from V and 3 bases from J; junction bases left unmatched: 5. CDR3 nucleotides: TGTGCCAGCAGCTCCCGGACTAGCGGGAGTACAGATACGCAGTATTTT. Its protein product is CASSSRTSGSTDTQYF.

This clone was seen a handful of times. This rearrangement joins TRBV30 to TRBJ1-2, with TRBD1 matching over 7 bases. The CDR3 loop spans 13 amino acids. The germline gives CDR1 GTSNPN, CDR2 SVGIG (reference sequence). V was pared by 2 bases and J by 7 bases, with 7 bases of the junction left unmatched. The CDR3 reads CAWSKPRQGGYTF. CDR3 coding DNA: TGTGCCTGGAGTAAGCCCAGACAGGGTGGCTACACCTTC.

This chain links TRBV28 with TRBJ2-3; 12 bases align to TRBD1. The trim removed 5 bases at V and 6 bases at J, leaving 3 bases unmatched. This CDR3 spans 14 amino acids. Germline V gene data show CDR1 as MDHEN and CDR2 as SYDVKM. The CDR3 is CASSGTGGWDTQYF. CDR3 nucleotide sequence: TGTGCCAGCAGTGGGACAGGGGGCTGGGATACGCAGTATTTT.

Turning to this clone: Other nucleotide sequences from this sample produce the same CDR3. V is TRBV18 and J is TRBJ2-5; the D is unclear. Germline V gene sequence: CDR1 KGHSH, CDR2 LQKENI. V lost 3 bases to trimming and J lost 1 base, with 9 bases between them. The CDR3 is 14 amino acids. The CDR3 loop reads CASSPGQAQETQYF. The CDR3 bases are TGTGCCAGCTCACCGGGTCAGGCCCAAGAGACCCAGTACTTC.

This clone was detected a few times. V gene TRBV7-3 combines with J gene TRBJ2-7, with TRBD2 as a possible D gene (6 bases). CDR1 is SGHTA and CDR2 is FQGTGA in the germline V gene. The CDR3 sequence is 14 residues long. The ends were cut back, 1 base at V and 5 bases at J, with 12 bases in the middle. In nucleotides, the CDR3 is TGTGCCAGCAGCTTAAGTGCGGGGCGGCACGAGCAGTACTTC. Translated: CASSLSAGRHEQYF. The full variable domain, in which reference TRBV7-3 and TRBJ2-7 provide the parts outside the CDR3, is GAGVSQTPSNKVTEKGKYVELRCDPISGHTALYWYRQSLGQGPEFLIYFQGTGAADDSGLPNDRFFAVRPEGSVSTLKIQRTERGDSAVYLCASSLSAGRHEQYFGPGTRLTVT.

This clone was seen a few times. This chain uses TRBV30 with TRBJ1-2, with D maybe TRBD1 (5 bases). Trimming cost V 1 base and J 3 bases, with 15 bases left between them. Germline assignment: CDR1 GTSNPN and CDR2 SVGIG (reference sequence). The CDR3 consists of 15 residues. CDR3 protein: CAWSARQISYYGYTF. The DNA of the CDR3 is TGTGCCTGGAGTGCCCGACAGATTTCCTACTATGGCTACACCTTC.

The rearrangement uses TRBV7-6 and TRBJ1-1, with D maybe TRBD1 (6 bases). This CDR3 is built from 15 residues. Trimming stripped 3 bases from V and 0 bases from J, with 11 bases between. Germline values: CDR1 SGHVS, CDR2 FNYEAQ. Written as DNA, the CDR3 is TGTGCCAGCAGCTTCGGAACAGGGCTGAACACTGAAGCTTTCTTT. This translates into CASSFGTGLNTEAFF. The variable domain in full, completed from reference TRBV7-6 and TRBJ1-1, reads GAGVSQSPRYKVTKRGQDVALRCDPISGHVSLYWYRQALGQGPEFLTYFNYEAQQDKSGLPNDRFSAERPEGSISTLTIQRTEQRDSAMYRCASSFGTGLNTEAFFGQGTRLTVV.

The rearrangement links TRBV28 to TRBJ2-7, with TRBD1 identical over 7 bases. The CDR3 is 15 residues long. Germline V gives CDR1 MDHEN, CDR2 SYDVKM. J lost 2 bases, V lost 6 bases, and 10 bases had no gene match. The CDR3 DNA reads as TGTGCCAGCAGCCTTGTGGGACAGATGGCCTACGAGCAGTACTTC. Translation gives CASSLVGQMAYEQYF. The full variable domain, its missing parts supplied by reference TRBV28 and TRBJ2-7, is DVKVTQSSRYLVKRTGEKVFLECVQDMDHENMFWYRQDPGLGLRLIYFSYDVKMKEKGDIPEGYSVSREKKERFSLILESASTNQTSMYLCASSLVGQMAYEQYFGPGTRLTVT.

This clone was seen a few times. The chain links TRBV28 to TRBJ2-5, with 12 bases aligning to TRBD2. Trimming at V came to 3 bases and at J to 2 bases, leaving 7 bases not matched to a gene. Per germline, CDR1 MDHEN and CDR2 SYDVKM. There are 17 residues in the CDR3. CDR3 loop: CASSFLAGGPGQETQYF. The CDR3 region has the DNA TGTGCCAGCAGTTTCCTAGCGGGAGGGCCCGGGCAAGAGACCCAGTACTTC. The full variable domain, with the rest looked up from reference TRBV28 and TRBJ2-5, is DVKVTQSSRYLVKRTGEKVFLECVQDMDHENMFWYRQDPGLGLRLIYFSYDVKMKEKGDIPEGYSVSREKKERFSLILESASTNQTSMYLCASSFLAGGPGQETQYFGPGTRLLVL.

This clone was picked up a small number of times. The chain links TRBV4-3 to TRBJ1-2; 9 bases map to TRBD1. With 0 bases clipped from V and 1 base from J, the junction kept 9 bases outside the gene matches. The germline gives CDR1 LGHNA, CDR2 YSLEER. CDR3 length: 18 amino acids. In DNA form, the CDR3 reads TGCGCCAGCAGCCAAGATACTAGAGGGACAGGGTATAACTATGGCTACACCTTC. It is translated as CASSQDTRGTGYNYGYTF.

On this clone itself: Other nucleotide sequences in the sample specify the same CDR3. This sequence joins TRBV30 and TRBJ2-5, with 7 bases lining up with TRBD2. Trimming took 0 bases from V and 3 from J; bases not matched to a gene: 1. CDR1 is GTSNPN, CDR2 SVGIG, per germline (reference sequence). The CDR3 consists of 13 residues. CDR3 in amino acids: CAWSVGREETQYF. The CDR3 DNA is TGTGCCTGGAGTGTAGGGAGGGAAGAGACCCAGTACTTC.

J is TRBJ2-3 and V is TRBV28; 7 nucleotides match TRBD2. V lost 6 bases and J lost 6; bases outside the gene matches: 9. Germline V gene sequence: CDR1 MDHEN, CDR2 SYDVKM. The CDR3 is 14 residues long. Here the CDR3 DNA reads TGTGCCAGCAGACCTCCGGGGGGAGGGGATACGCAGTATTTT. Its protein is CASRPPGGGDTQYF.

A few counts support this clone. The gene calls are TRBV5-1 and TRBJ2-1; 9 nucleotides match TRBD2. The CDR3 covers 15 residues. With V trimmed by 7 bases and J by 0 bases, 5 bases remained unmatched. The V gene's germline CDR1 is SGHRS and CDR2 YFSETQ. CDR3 sequence (DNA): TGCGCCAGCCGAGGAGCGGGGGGCTCCTACAATGAGCAGTTCTTC. Protein: CASRGAGGSYNEQFF. Full variable domain (missing parts from reference TRBV5-1 and TRBJ2-1): KAGVTQTPRYLIKTRGQQVTLSCSPISGHRSVSWYQQTPGQGLQFLFEYFSETQRNKGNFPGRFSGRQFSNSRSEMNVSTLELGDSALYLCASRGAGGSYNEQFFGPGTRLTVL.

The V gene is TRBV30, the J gene TRBJ1-1; D is perhaps TRBD1 (5 bases). Germline values: CDR1 GTSNPN, CDR2 SVGIG (reference sequence). The V gene lost 8 bases and the J gene lost 5 bases, with 18 bases spanning the gap. This CDR3 is built from 13 residues. The CDR3 sequence is CAGGVGVKTEAFF. CDR3 coding DNA: TGTGCCGGGGGGGTCGGGGTTAAGACTGAAGCTTTCTTT. Drawing the rest from reference TRBV30 and TRBJ1-1, the complete variable domain is SQTIHQWPATLVQPVGSPLSLECTVEGTSNPNLYWYRQAAGRGLQLLFYSVGIGQISSEVPQNLSASRPQDRQFILSSKKLLLSDSGFYLCAGGVGVKTEAFFGQGTRLTVV.

Here the CDR3 DNA reads TGTGCCAGCAGCCTGGCCGGGACACCGTACGAGCAGTACTTC. It yields the protein CASSLAGTPYEQYF. The rearrangement joins TRBV7-2 to TRBJ2-7, with D tentatively TRBD1 (6 bases). CDR1 and CDR2 from the germline V gene are SGHTA and FQGNSA. Trimming removed 5 bases at V and 4 bases at J, with 15 bases between. The CDR3 loop spans 14 amino acids.

The chain couples TRBV6-1 to TRBJ2-3; the match to TRBD1 covers 9 bases. After removal of 10 bases from V and 7 bases from J, the junction contained 12 bases not matched to a gene. Germline V CDR1 and CDR2: MNHNS, SASEGT. The CDR3 has 14 amino acids. The CDR3 sequence is CATNRGLRGNTQYF. The CDR3 bases are TGTGCCACCAACAGGGGGCTGAGAGGGAATACGCAGTATTTT.

This clone showed up just a few times. The chain carries TRBV18 and TRBJ2-7; 11 nucleotides agree with TRBD2. V lost 3 bases, J lost 2 bases, and 3 bases stayed unmatched. The germline V gene has CDR1 KGHSH and CDR2 LQKENI. The CDR3 runs 15 residues. The CDR3, as DNA: TGTGCCAGCTCACCTAGCGGGGGGGTGACCTACGAGCAGTACTTC. Protein sequence: CASSPSGGVTYEQYF. The entire variable domain, with the rest obtained from reference TRBV18 and TRBJ2-7, is as follows: NAGVMQNPRHLVRRRGQEARLRCSPMKGHSHVYWYRQLPEEGLKFMVYLQKENIIDESGMPKERFSAEFPKEGPSILRIQQVVRGDSAAYFCASSPSGGVTYEQYFGPGTRLTVT.

The CDR3 nucleotides are TGCGCCAGCAGCTTGCTTTCGGGGTCCTACAATGAGCAGTTCTTC. Protein product: CASSLLSGSYNEQFF. The V call is TRBV5-1, the J call TRBJ2-1; weak D call: TRBD2 (5 bases). V was shortened by 1 base and J by 1 base, with 9 bases between the two germline ends. Germline CDR1 SGHRS, CDR2 YFSETQ. This CDR3 region has 15 residues.

This rearrangement joins TRBV6-6 to TRBJ1-5; no firm D call. V gave up 0 bases and J gave up 3 bases, with 12 bases separating them. From germline, CDR1 is MNHNY and CDR2 SVGAGI (reference sequence). The CDR3 totals 16 residues. The CDR3 protein is CASSYSARGTNQPQHF. CDR3 nucleotide sequence: TGTGCCAGCAGTTACTCGGCGCGCGGTACCAATCAGCCCCAGCATTTT.

V gene TRBV6-6 combines with J gene TRBJ1-5, with no clear D. Germline V CDR1 and CDR2: MNHNY, SVGAGI (reference sequence). There are 16 residues in the CDR3. V was shortened by 0 bases and J by 5 bases, with 14 bases between the two germline ends. Written as DNA, the CDR3 is TGTGCCAGCAGTTACTCAGGCAGGAGGGCCGATCAGCCCCAGCATTTT. Protein: CASSYSGRRADQPQHF.

In nucleotides, the CDR3 is TGTGCCAGCAGCGTAGAGGGCGGGAGTCGATACGAGCAGTACTTC. It codes for CASSVEGGSRYEQYF. V gene TRBV9 combines with J gene TRBJ2-7; 7 bases match TRBD2. Germline CDR1 SGDLS, CDR2 YYNGEE. This CDR3 has 15 residues. After removal of 0 bases from V and 4 bases from J, the junction contained 7 bases not matched to a gene. Full variable domain (remainder filled in from reference TRBV9 and TRBJ2-7): DSGVTQTPKHLITATGQRVTLRCSPRSGDLSVYWYQQSLDQGLQFLIQYYNGEERAKGNILERFSAQQFPDLHSELNLSSLELGDSALYFCASSVEGGSRYEQYFGPGTRLTVT.